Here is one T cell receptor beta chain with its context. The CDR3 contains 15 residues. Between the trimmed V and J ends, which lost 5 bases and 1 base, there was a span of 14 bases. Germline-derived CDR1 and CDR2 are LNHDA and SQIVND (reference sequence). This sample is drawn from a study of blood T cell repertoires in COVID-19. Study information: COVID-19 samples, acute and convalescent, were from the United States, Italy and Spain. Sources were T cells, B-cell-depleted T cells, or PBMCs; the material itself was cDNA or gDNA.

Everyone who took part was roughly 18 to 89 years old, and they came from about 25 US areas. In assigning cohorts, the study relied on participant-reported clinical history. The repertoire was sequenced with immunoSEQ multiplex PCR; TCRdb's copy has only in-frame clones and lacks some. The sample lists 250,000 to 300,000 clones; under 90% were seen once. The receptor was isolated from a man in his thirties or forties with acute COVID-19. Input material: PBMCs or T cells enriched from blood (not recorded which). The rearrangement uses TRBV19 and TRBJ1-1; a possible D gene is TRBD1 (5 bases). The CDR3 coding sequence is TGTGCCAGTAGTTTCCCCGGGGGGGGGAACACTGAAGCTTTCTTT. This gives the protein CASSFPGGGNTEAFF.